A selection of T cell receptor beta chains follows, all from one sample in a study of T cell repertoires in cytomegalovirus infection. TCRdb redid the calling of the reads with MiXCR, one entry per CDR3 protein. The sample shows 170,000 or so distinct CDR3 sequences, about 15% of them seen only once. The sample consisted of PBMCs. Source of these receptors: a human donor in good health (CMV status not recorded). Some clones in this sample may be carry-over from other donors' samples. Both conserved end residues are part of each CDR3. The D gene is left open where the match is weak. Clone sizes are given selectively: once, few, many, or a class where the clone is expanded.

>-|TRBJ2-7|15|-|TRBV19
TGTGCCAGTAGTGAAGGGGGACCTGGAGACTACGAGCAGTACTTC
CASSEGGPGDYEQYF
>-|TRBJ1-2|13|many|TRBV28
TGTGCCAGCAGTTTAGGGCTTAACTATGGCTACACCTTC
CASSLGLNYGYTF
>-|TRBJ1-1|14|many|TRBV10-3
TGTGCCATCAGTGAGTCGCTGGGATTCACTGAAGCTTTCTTT
CAISESLGFTEAFF
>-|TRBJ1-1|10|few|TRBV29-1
TGCAGCGTTGAAGGCCCACCTGCTTTCTTT
CSVEGPPAFF
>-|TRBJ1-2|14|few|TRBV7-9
TGTGCCAGCAGCTCTGATGGAATGATTAGGGGCTACACCTTC
CASSSDGMIRGYTF
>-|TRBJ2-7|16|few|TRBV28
TGTGCCAGCAAAATCACTACACCGGGACGGACCTACGAGCAGTACTTC
CASKITTPGRTYEQYF
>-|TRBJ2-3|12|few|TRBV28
TGTGCCAGCCAGTCGGGGCGGGATACGCAGTATTTT
CASQSGRDTQYF
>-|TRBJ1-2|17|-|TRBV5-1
TGCGCCAGCAGCTTGGTTGGGCAGGGCTCATCTAACTATGGCTACACCTTC
CASSLVGQGSSNYGYTF
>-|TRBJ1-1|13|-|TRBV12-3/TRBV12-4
TGTGCCAGCAGTAGGGTCCTGGGCACTGAAGCTTTCTTT
CASSRVLGTEAFF
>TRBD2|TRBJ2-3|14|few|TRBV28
TGTGCCAGCAGCCGCGGGAGGCTCACAGATACGCAGTATTTT
CASSRGRLTDTQYF
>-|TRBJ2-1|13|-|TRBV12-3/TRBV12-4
TGTGCCAGCAGTTCGCCCGGGGGACATGAGCAGTTCTTC
CASSSPGGHEQFF
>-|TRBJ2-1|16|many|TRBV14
TGTGCCAGCAGCCAGGCGGCGCGGGTCTCCTACAATGAGCAGTTCTTC
CASSQAARVSYNEQFF
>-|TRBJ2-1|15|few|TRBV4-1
TGCGCCAGCAGCCAAGACCCAGGGGCGAAAGATGAGCAGTTCTTC
CASSQDPGAKDEQFF
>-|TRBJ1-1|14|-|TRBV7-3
TGTGCCAGCAGCGCCAGTTGGTCTACTACTGAAGCTTTCTTT
CASSASWSTTEAFF
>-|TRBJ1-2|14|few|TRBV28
TGTGCCAGCAGTTTACCAGGGACCGACTATGGCTACACCTTC
CASSLPGTDYGYTF
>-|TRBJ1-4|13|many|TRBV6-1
TGTGCCAGCACCACAGGTGGGACCGGGAAACTGTTTTTT
CASTTGGTGKLFF
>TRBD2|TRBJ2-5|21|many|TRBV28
TGTGCCAGCAGTCCACCCAGTGTGGGACTAGCGGGAGTACCACACCAAGAGACCCAGTACTTC
CASSPPSVGLAGVPHQETQYF
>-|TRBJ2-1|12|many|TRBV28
TGTGCCAGCAAGGCTTTGAAGGAGGAGCAGTTCTTC
CASKALKEEQFF
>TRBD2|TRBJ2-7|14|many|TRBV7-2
TGTGCCAGCAGCTCCGGGGGAGGGCCCAACGAGCAGTACTTC
CASSSGGGPNEQYF
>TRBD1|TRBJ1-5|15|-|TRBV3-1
TGTGCCAGCAGCCAACGAAGCAGGGGGGATCAGCCCCAGCATTTT
CASSQRSRGDQPQHF
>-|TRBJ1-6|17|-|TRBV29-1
TGCAGCGTTACACTACGGGCAGGGGCTCACGATGATTCACCCCTCCACTTT
CSVTLRAGAHDDSPLHF
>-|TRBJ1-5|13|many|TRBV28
TGTGCCAGCAGTTTCCGGTCCTCGGGACTGCCGCATTTT
CASSFRSSGLPHF
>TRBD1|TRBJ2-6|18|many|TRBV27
TGTGCCAGCAGTTTGGGAGGGACAGGGATCTCTGGGGCCAACGTCCTGACTTTC
CASSLGGTGISGANVLTF
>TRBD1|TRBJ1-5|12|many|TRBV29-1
TGCAGCGTCGGGACAGCTAATCAGCCCCAGCATTTT
CSVGTANQPQHF
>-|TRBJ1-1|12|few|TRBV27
TGTGCCAGCAGAGGTGTGAACACTGAAGCTTTCTTT
CASRGVNTEAFF
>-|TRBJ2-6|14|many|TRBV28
TGTGCCAGCTTCCGAGGAGCCGGGGCCAACGTCCTGACTTTC
CASFRGAGANVLTF